This T cell receptor (beta chain) was identified in a study of blood T cells in healthy people across ages. Points on this clonotype: This sequence may be a read error, since a much larger clone differs from it by one base.

Combining a sample-barcoded 5' primer with a J-beta primer mix, a second PCR ran for 7 to 11 cycles. Each CDR3 protein is one row after TCRdb ran MiXCR on the 5' RACE reads. The top ten hold over 15% of the sample, which has approximately 700,000 distinct CDR3 sequences, about 30% seen once. Input material: blood. The receptor comes from an elderly woman in good health.

The CDR3 coding sequence is TGTGCCACCCAGAGGGGGACCGTAGCTAACTATGGCTACACCTTC. Translation gives CATQRGTVANYGYTF. This rearrangement joins TRBV12-3 or TRBV12-4 to TRBJ1-2, with D possibly being TRBD1 (6 bases). Trimming took 10 bases from V and 0 from J, leaving 18 bases between them. The CDR3 contains 15 residues.